The 10 T cell receptor beta chains listed next were all sequenced from one sample in a study of cytomegalovirus exposure and HLA in healthy donors. With 60 Vbeta and 13 Jbeta primers, the PCR was carried out. Repertoires were generated with immunoSEQ multiplex PCR, while TCRdb's copy carries only in-frame clones and drops some. The sample holds 130,000 to 150,000 clones; approximately 80% are singletons and the top ten take 2.4%. Specimen: PBMCs. These receptors originate from a woman younger than 30 in good health and CMV-seropositive.

The chain joins TRBV18 to TRBJ1-2, with D unclear. CDR1 and CDR2 (germline): KGHSH, LQKENI. The CDR3 is 13 amino acids. Deletions cut 3 bases from V and 2 bases from J, with 7 bases between. The CDR3 nucleotides read TGTGCCAGCTCACCGACACTCAACTATGGCTACACCTTC. Its protein is CASSPTLNYGYTF.

The chain joins TRBV15 to TRBJ2-1, with 12 bases fitting TRBD1. The V segment lost 4 bases and the J segment 8 bases; nucleotides outside the gene matches: 12. The germline gives CDR1 LNHNV, CDR2 YYDKDF (reference sequence). The CDR3 is made up of 17 amino acids. The CDR3 DNA follows: TGTGCCACCAGCAAATCTGCCGATGGGACAGGGGGCGATGAGCAGTTCTTC. Amino acid sequence: CATSKSADGTGGDEQFF.

The genes are TRBV10-3 and TRBJ1-2; TRBD1 might be the D (5 bases). Per germline, CDR1 ENHRY and CDR2 SYGVKD. This CDR3 contains 16 residues. V was cut by 2 bases and J by 0 bases, with 13 bases left in between. CDR3 loop: CAISEGEPGTNYGYTF. CDR3 coding DNA: TGTGCCATCAGTGAGGGAGAACCAGGGACTAACTATGGCTACACCTTC.

The CDR3: CASSPDNTYEQYF. DNA of the CDR3: TGTGCCAGCAGCCCCGACAACACCTACGAGCAGTACTTC. This chain joins TRBV7-9 and TRBJ2-7; D is uncertain. Germline lookup yields CDR1 SEHNR and CDR2 FQNEAQ (reference sequence). This CDR3 region has 13 residues. V lost 5 bases and J lost 2, with 10 bases in between.

The CDR3 region has the DNA TGTGCCAGCAGTGATACTGGCGGGGGGGCAGTCTATGAGCAGTTCTTC. Its translation: CASSDTGGGAVYEQFF. The V gene is TRBV25-1, the J gene TRBJ2-1; 9 bases map to TRBD2. CDR3 size: 16 residues. Germline values: CDR1 MGHDK, CDR2 SYGVNS. J lost 8 bases, V lost 3 bases, and 11 bases had no gene match.

CDR3 residues: CASSLDGERDGYTF. The CDR3 nucleotides read TGTGCCAGCAGTTTGGACGGGGAGAGGGATGGCTACACCTTC. The chain combines TRBV28 with TRBJ1-2, with D unresolved. The CDR3 covers 14 residues. Per germline, CDR1 MDHEN and CDR2 SYDVKM. The V and J ends lost 3 bases and 6 bases respectively, with 14 bases between them.

V usage is TRBV5-1 and J usage is TRBJ1-2; D might be TRBD1 (6 bases). Per the germline V gene, CDR1 is SGHRS and CDR2 is YFSETQ. The CDR3 is 14 residues long. V was trimmed by 4 bases and J by 6 bases, leaving 16 bases between them. The CDR3 sequence is CASSREGVLDGYTF. The CDR3 bases are TGCGCCAGCAGCCGGGAGGGGGTATTGGATGGCTACACCTTC.

This clone was counted a single time. The gene calls are TRBV2 and TRBJ1-2; no firm D call. Germline CDR1 SNHLY, CDR2 FYNNEI. The V end lost 6 bases, the J end lost 8 bases, and 10 bases lay between the germline ends. This CDR3 is built from 11 residues. CDR3 in DNA: TGTGCCAGCAGGCGCTTCTCCGGCTACACCTTC. Its translation is CASRRFSGYTF. The full variable domain, its missing parts supplied by reference TRBV2 and TRBJ1-2, is EPEVTQTPSHQVTQMGQEVILRCVPISNHLYFYWYRQILGQKVEFLVSFYNNEISEKSEIFDDQFSVERPDGSNFTLKIRSTKLEDSAMYFCASRRFSGYTFGSGTRLTVV.

The chain carries TRBV27 and TRBJ1-2; 9 nucleotides match TRBD1. Per germline, CDR1 MNHEY and CDR2 SMNVEV (reference sequence). Trimming took 4 bases from V and 7 from J; bases not matched to a gene: 7. This CDR3 is 14 amino acids long. Here the CDR3 DNA reads TGTGCCAGCAGTTCGGGGACAGGGACACTTGGCTACACCTTC. Translated: CASSSGTGTLGYTF.

This clone is judged medium-sized. The rearrangement uses TRBV10-1 and TRBJ1-2; 7 bases match TRBD1. The CDR3 has 15 amino acids. J was trimmed by 4 bases and V by 0 bases; bases with no gene match: 5. Per the germline V gene, CDR1 is WNHNN and CDR2 is SYGVQD (reference sequence). The DNA for the CDR3 is TGCGCCAGCAGTGAGTCAAAGACAGGGTTCTATGGCTACACCTTC. It specifies CASSESKTGFYGYTF.